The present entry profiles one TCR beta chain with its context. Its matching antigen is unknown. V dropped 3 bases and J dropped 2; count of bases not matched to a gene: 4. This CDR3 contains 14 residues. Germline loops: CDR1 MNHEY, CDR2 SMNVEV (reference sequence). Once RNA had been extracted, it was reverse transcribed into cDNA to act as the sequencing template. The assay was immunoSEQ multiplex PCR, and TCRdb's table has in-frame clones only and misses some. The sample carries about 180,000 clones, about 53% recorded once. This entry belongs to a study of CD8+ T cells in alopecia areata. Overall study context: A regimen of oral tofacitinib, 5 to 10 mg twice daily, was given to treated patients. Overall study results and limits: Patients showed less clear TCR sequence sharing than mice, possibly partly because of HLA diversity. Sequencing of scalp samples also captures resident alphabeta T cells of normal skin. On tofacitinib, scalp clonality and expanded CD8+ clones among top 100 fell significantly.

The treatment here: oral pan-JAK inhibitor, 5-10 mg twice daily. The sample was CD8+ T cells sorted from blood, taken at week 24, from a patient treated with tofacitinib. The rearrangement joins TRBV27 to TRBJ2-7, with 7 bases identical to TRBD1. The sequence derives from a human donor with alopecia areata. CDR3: CASSFYRGPYEQYF. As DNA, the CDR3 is TGTGCCAGCAGTTTCTACAGGGGCCCCTACGAGCAGTACTTC.